Detailed here is one T cell receptor beta chain. This sample was taken from a study of blood T cell repertoires in COVID-19. The germline V gene encodes CDR1 SNHLY and CDR2 FYNNEI. This CDR3 is 15 amino acids long. V dropped 5 bases and J dropped 3; count of bases not matched to a gene: 9. As processed by the authors: It was from reference gene primer amplification that nucleated cell counts were estimated. Clones were read by immunoSEQ multiplex PCR, and TCRdb kept only the in-frame ones, dropping some. The DNA gave D and trimming, while V, J and clone size come from that table. The sample includes 300,000 or so clones, 90% of them seen just once.

The origin of this receptor is a woman in her 30s with COVID-19, enrolled during active disease. Material: peripheral blood. The chain has TRBV2 and TRBJ2-7, with TRBD1 matching over 8 bases. CDR3 in amino acids: CASSPYRDRFYEQYF. CDR3 DNA sequence: TGTGCCAGCAGTCCTTACCGGGACAGGTTCTACGAGCAGTACTTC.